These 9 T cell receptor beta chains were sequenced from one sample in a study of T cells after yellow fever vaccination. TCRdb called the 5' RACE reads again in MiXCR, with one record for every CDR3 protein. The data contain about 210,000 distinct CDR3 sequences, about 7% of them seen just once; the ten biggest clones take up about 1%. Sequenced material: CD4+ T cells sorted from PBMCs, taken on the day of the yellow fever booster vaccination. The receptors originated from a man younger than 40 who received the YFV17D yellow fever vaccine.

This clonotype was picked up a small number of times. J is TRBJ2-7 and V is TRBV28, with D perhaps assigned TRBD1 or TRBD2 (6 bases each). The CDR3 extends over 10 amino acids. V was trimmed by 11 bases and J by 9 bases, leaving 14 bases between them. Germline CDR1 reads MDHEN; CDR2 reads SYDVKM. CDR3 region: CAAGEGGQYF. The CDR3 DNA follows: TGTGCCGCCGGTGAGGGGGGGCAGTACTTC.

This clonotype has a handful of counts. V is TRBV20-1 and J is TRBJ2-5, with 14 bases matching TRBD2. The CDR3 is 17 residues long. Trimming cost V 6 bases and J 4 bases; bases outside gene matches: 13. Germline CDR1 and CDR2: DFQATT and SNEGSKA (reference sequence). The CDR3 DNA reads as TGCAGTGCCGGGACTAGCGGGAGACCCATCCATGGAGAGACCCAGTACTTC. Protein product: CSAGTSGRPIHGETQYF.

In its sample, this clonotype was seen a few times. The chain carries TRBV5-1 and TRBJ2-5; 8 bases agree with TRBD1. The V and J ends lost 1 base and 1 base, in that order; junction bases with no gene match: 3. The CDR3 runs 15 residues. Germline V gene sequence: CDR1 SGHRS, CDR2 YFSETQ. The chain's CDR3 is CASSLQGASQETQYF. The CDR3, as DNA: TGCGCCAGCAGCTTGCAGGGGGCTAGCCAAGAGACCCAGTACTTC.

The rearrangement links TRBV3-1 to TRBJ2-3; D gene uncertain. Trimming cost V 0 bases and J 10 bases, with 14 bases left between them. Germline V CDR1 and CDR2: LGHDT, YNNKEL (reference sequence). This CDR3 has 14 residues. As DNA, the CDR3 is TGTGCCAGCAGCCAAGAAACCCCGGGCCTGTCGCAGTATTTT. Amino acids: CASSQETPGLSQYF.

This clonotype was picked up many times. The CDR3 sequence: CSVIRQGSYGYTF. The DNA of the CDR3 is TGCAGCGTCATCCGGCAGGGGTCCTATGGCTACACCTTC. V gene TRBV29-1 combines with J gene TRBJ1-2; perhaps TRBD1 as D (6 bases). V dropped 6 bases and J dropped 4 bases, with 15 bases sitting between them. Germline V lookup: CDR1 SQVTM, CDR2 ANQGSEA. The CDR3 runs to 13 residues.

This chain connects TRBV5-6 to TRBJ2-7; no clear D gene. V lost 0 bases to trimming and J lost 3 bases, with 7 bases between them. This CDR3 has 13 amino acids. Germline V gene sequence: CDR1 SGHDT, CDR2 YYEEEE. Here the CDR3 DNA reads TGTGCCAGCAGCTTGGACAGTTACTACGAGCAGTACTTC. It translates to CASSLDSYYEQYF.

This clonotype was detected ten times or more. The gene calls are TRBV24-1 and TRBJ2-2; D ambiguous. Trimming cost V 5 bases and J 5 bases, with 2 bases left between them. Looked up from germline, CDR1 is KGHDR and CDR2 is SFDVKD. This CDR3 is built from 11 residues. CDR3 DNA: TGTGCCACCAGTGTTACCGGGGAGCTGTTTTTT. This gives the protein CATSVTGELFF.

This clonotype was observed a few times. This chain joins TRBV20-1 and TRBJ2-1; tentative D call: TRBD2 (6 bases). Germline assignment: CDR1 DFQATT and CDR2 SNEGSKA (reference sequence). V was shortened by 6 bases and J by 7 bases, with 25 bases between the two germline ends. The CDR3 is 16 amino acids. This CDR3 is CSARGPAVSSRNEQFF. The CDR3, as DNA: TGCAGTGCGCGGGGCCCAGCGGTTTCTTCGAGGAATGAGCAGTTCTTC.

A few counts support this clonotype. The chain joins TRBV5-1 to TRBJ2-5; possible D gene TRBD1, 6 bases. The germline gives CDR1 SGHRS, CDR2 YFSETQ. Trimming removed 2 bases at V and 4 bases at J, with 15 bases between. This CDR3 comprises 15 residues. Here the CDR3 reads CASSFLPETGETQYF. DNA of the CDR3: TGCGCCAGCAGCTTCCTACCGGAGACAGGAGAGACCCAGTACTTC.